This TCR beta chain appears in the sequencing data of a study of response to subunit inactivated influenza vaccine. Study-level points and caveats: New T cells are recruited in small numbers by each seasonal influenza vaccination, according to the authors' suggestion.

Details on this clonotype: The antigen is undetermined.

TCRdb reprocessed the RT-PCR reads with MiXCR, giving one entry per CDR3 protein. The profile shows hundreds of thousands of distinct CDR3 sequences, 22% of them singletons. V lost 3 bases and J 3 bases, leaving 9 bases between the germline ends. Germline values: CDR1 LNHDA, CDR2 SQIVND (reference sequence). This CDR3 has 14 amino acids. This sequence was found in a man between 50 and 70 years old who received an inactivated influenza vaccine. The chain uses TRBV19 and TRBJ2-1, with D perhaps matching TRBD2 (5 bases). The sequenced sample was PBMCs from blood, obtained about 19 months after vaccination. CDR3 amino acids: CASSIAGVYNEQFF. Here the CDR3 DNA reads TGTGCCAGTAGTATTGCGGGTGTCTACAATGAGCAGTTCTTC.